Detailed here is one T cell receptor beta chain. Under the authors' procedure: Estimates of nucleated cell counts were drawn from the amplification of reference gene primers. This table comes from immunoSEQ multiplex PCR, and its TCRdb copy is limited to in-frame clones, with some not included. The V and J calls and clone size come from that table; D and trimming were worked out from the DNA. This table has some 260,000 clones, around 89% appearing once. The data are from a study of blood T cell repertoires in COVID-19. The CDR3 covers 16 residues. The V end lost 4 bases, the J end lost 6 bases, and 19 bases lay between the germline ends. Germline V lookup: CDR1 SGHVS, CDR2 FNYEAQ.

The source is a woman aged 30 to 39 with COVID-19, enrolled during active disease. The sample comprised peripheral blood. V is TRBV7-6 and J is TRBJ2-1; D might be TRBD1 (6 bases). CDR3 bases: TGTGCCAGCAGCTATACAGGGTATGCCAGGACCAATGAGCAGTTCTTC. Translating it yields CASSYTGYARTNEQFF. The variable domain in full, with the rest retrieved from reference TRBV7-6 and TRBJ2-1, is GAGVSQSPRYKVTKRGQDVALRCDPISGHVSLYWYRQALGQGPEFLTYFNYEAQQDKSGLPNDRFSAERPEGSISTLTIQRTEQRDSAMYRCASSYTGYARTNEQFFGPGTRLTVL.